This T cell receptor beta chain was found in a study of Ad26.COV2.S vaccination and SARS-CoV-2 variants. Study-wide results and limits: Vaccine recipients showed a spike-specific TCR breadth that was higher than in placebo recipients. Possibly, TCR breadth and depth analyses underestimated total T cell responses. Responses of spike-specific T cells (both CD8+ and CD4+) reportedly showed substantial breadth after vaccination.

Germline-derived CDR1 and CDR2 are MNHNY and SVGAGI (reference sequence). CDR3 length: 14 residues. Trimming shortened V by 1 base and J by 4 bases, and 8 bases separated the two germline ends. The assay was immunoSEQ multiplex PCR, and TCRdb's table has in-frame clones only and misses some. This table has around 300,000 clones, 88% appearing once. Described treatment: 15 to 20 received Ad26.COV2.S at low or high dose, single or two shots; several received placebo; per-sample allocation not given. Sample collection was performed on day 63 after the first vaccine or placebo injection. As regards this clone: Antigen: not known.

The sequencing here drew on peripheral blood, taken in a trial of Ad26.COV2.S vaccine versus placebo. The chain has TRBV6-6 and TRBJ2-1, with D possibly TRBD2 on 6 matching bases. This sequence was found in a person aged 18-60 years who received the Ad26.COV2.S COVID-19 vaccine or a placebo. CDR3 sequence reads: CASSYYGGYNEQFF. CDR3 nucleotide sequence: TGTGCCAGCAGTTACTATGGGGGGTACAATGAGCAGTTCTTC.